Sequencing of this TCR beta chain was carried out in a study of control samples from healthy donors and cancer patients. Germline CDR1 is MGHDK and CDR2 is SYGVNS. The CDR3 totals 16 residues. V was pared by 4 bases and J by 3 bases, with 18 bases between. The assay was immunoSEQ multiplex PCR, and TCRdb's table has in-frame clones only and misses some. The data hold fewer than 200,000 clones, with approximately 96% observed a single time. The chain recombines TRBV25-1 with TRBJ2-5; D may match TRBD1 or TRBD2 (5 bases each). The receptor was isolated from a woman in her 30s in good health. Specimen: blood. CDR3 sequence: CASSGRLGPREETQYF. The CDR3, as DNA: TGTGCCAGCAGTGGACGGCTGGGACCGAGGGAAGAGACCCAGTACTTC.